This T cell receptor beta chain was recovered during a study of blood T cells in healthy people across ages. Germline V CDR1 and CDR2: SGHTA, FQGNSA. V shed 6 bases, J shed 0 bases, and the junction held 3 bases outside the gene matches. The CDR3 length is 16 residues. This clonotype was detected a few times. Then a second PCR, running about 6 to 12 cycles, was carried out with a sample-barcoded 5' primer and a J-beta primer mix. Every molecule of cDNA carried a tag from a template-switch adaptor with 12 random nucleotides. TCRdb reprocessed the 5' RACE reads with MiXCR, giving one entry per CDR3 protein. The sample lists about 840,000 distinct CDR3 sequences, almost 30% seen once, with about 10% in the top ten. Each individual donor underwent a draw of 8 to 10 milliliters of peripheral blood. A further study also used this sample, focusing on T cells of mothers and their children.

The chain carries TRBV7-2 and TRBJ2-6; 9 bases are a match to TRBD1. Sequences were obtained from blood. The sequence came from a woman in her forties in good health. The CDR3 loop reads CASRTGGFSGANVLTF. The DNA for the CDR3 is TGTGCCAGCAGGACAGGGGGGTTCTCTGGGGCCAACGTCCTGACTTTC.